These 27 T cell receptor beta chains came from one sample sequenced in a study of STAT5B mutations in CD4+ large granular lymphocyte leukemia. Sequencing used immunoSEQ multiplex PCR; TCRdb keeps in-frame clones, though not all of them. The sample includes around 30,000 clones, less than 75% seen only once; the top ten take roughly 2%. The sample consisted of CD4+ T cells from blood buffy coats. The receptor source for this set is a human donor in good health.

This chain connects TRBV19 to TRBJ1-4, with D tentatively TRBD1 (5 bases). CDR1 is LNHDA and CDR2 is SQIVND in the germline V gene (reference sequence). CDR3 size: 15 residues. V was pared by 3 bases and J by 8 bases, with 16 bases between. CDR3 in amino acids: CASSIVGTEGEKLFF. The CDR3 nucleotides read TGTGCCAGTAGTATCGTTGGGACCGAAGGAGAAAAACTGTTTTTT. Full variable domain (rest looked up from reference TRBV19 and TRBJ1-4): DGGITQSPKYLFRKEGQNVTLSCEQNLNHDAMYWYRQDPGQGLRLIYYSQIVNDFQKGDIAEGYSVSREKKESFPLTVTSAQKNPTAFYLCASSIVGTEGEKLFFGSGTQLSVL.

The V and J genes are TRBV11-1 and TRBJ1-5, with 8 bases matching TRBD1. The CDR3 spans 16 residues. CDR1 is SGHAT and CDR2 is FQDESV in the germline V gene (reference sequence). With V trimmed by 4 bases and J by 5 bases, 10 bases remained unmatched. CDR3 amino acids: CASSYPDREEDQPQHF. The CDR3 bases are TGTGCCAGCAGCTACCCGGACAGGGAGGAAGATCAGCCCCAGCATTTT.

This clone was seen only a few times. V is TRBV7-9 and J is TRBJ1-1, with unresolved D. Trimming stripped 4 bases from V and 0 bases from J, with 3 bases between. This CDR3 spans 12 amino acids. The germline V gene has CDR1 SEHNR and CDR2 FQNEAQ (reference sequence). As DNA, the CDR3 is TGTGCCAGCAGCTCGATGAACACTGAAGCTTTCTTT. Amino acids: CASSSMNTEAFF.

The V gene is TRBV5-1, the J gene TRBJ2-1, with 8 bases identical to TRBD1. Germline-derived CDR1 and CDR2 are SGHRS and YFSETQ. After removal of 2 bases from V and 5 bases from J, the junction contained 12 bases not matched to a gene. CDR3 length equals 17 residues. The CDR3 region is CASSLDRGDPTDNEQFF. CDR3 in DNA: TGCGCCAGCAGCTTAGACAGGGGAGATCCAACCGACAATGAGCAGTTCTTC. The variable domain in full, completed from reference TRBV5-1 and TRBJ2-1, reads KAGVTQTPRYLIKTRGQQVTLSCSPISGHRSVSWYQQTPGQGLQFLFEYFSETQRNKGNFPGRFSGRQFSNSRSEMNVSTLELGDSALYLCASSLDRGDPTDNEQFFGPGTRLTVL.

The chain recombines TRBV7-2 with TRBJ1-1, with a weak D call TRBD1 (5 bases). This CDR3 contains 15 residues. Trimming shortened V by 5 bases and J by 5 bases, and 18 bases separated the two germline ends. Germline CDR1 and CDR2: SGHTA and FQGNSA. CDR3 in DNA: TGTGCCAGCAGCCCCTTACCCGGGACGGTAACTGAAGCTTTCTTT. Translation: CASSPLPGTVTEAFF.

The chain employs TRBV9 and TRBJ2-2; tentatively, D is TRBD2 (5 bases). This CDR3 region has 13 residues. The V end was cut by 3 bases, the J end by 6 bases, with 9 bases between. Germline V gene sequence: CDR1 SGDLS, CDR2 YYNGEE. The CDR3 DNA reads TGTGCCAGCAGCGCCCTAGCTGCCGGGGAGCTGTTTTTT. This translates into CASSALAAGELFF.

A note on this clone: At one end, the junction sequence differs from germline, possibly due to a read error. The rearrangement uses TRBV7-9 and TRBJ1-2, with D maybe TRBD1 (5 bases). Per germline, CDR1 SEHNR and CDR2 FQNEAQ (reference sequence). The CDR3 runs to 11 residues. For the CDR3, the DNA is TGTGCCAGCAGCATTATCCGGGACCCGAATTTC. Protein sequence: CASSIIRDPNF.

V is TRBV10-3 and J is TRBJ2-7, with 8 bases matching TRBD2. The V gene end was trimmed by 4 bases and the J gene end by 4 bases; junction bases not matched to a gene: 21. There are 19 residues in the CDR3. CDR1 is ENHRY and CDR2 is SYGVKD in the germline V gene. The CDR3: CAISAINTSPGGGPYEQYF. The CDR3 DNA reads TGTGCCATCAGTGCCATAAATACGAGCCCGGGGGGGGGCCCTTACGAGCAGTACTTC.

This clone was seen once. V gene TRBV19 combines with J gene TRBJ1-5; D remains ambiguous. From germline, CDR1 is LNHDA and CDR2 SQIVND (reference sequence). Trimming left V 1 base short and J 1 base short, with 5 bases between. The CDR3 has 14 residues. The CDR3 spells CASSIGTSNQPQHF. Written as DNA, the CDR3 is TGTGCCAGTAGTATAGGCACAAGCAATCAGCCCCAGCATTTT.

This chain uses TRBV14 with TRBJ2-1; D possibly corresponds to TRBD1 (5 bases). Germline V gene data show CDR1 as SGHDN and CDR2 as FVKESK. The CDR3 consists of 14 residues. The V end was cut by 8 bases, the J end by 7 bases, with 18 bases between. CDR3 amino acids: CASSSVGLGNEQFF. CDR3 nucleotide sequence: TGTGCCAGCTCCTCGGTGGGGCTCGGAAATGAGCAGTTCTTC.

In this sample, this clone turned up once. This rearrangement joins TRBV6-5 to TRBJ2-3; 7 nucleotides agree with TRBD1. Per the germline V gene, CDR1 is MNHEY and CDR2 is SVGAGI. This CDR3 is built from 14 residues. The junction had 4 bases not matched to a gene; V was cut back by 6 bases and J by 1 base. The CDR3 sequence is CASRNTGGTDTQYF. CDR3 sequence (DNA): TGTGCCAGCAGGAACACAGGGGGCACAGATACGCAGTATTTT.

The chain has TRBV11-3 and TRBJ2-2; possible D gene TRBD1, 6 bases. The ends were cut back, 4 bases at V and 8 bases at J, with 11 bases in the middle. CDR1 is SGHNT, CDR2 YENEEA, per germline. The CDR3 runs to 13 residues. The DNA of the CDR3 is TGTGCCAGCAGCTCACAGGGAGAGGGGGAGCTGTTTTTT. Protein sequence: CASSSQGEGELFF.

The V gene is TRBV27, the J gene TRBJ2-2, with TRBD1 matching 7 bases. Germline CDR1 reads MNHEY; CDR2 reads SMNVEV (reference sequence). The trim removed 5 bases at V and 3 bases at J, leaving 15 bases unmatched. The CDR3 length is 18 residues. The CDR3 spells CASSHADRPPRDTGELFF. CDR3 bases: TGTGCCAGCAGTCACGCGGACAGGCCTCCGAGGGACACCGGGGAGCTGTTTTTT.

The chain combines TRBV15 with TRBJ1-5; TRBD1 matches at 10 bases. Germline CDR1 and CDR2: LNHNV and YYDKDF (reference sequence). V dropped 3 bases and J dropped 7; count of bases not matched to a gene: 9. CDR3 length equals 16 residues. CDR3 residues: CATSSGDRGRGQPQHF. As DNA, the CDR3 is TGTGCCACCAGCAGTGGAGACAGGGGGCGCGGGCAGCCCCAGCATTTT.

The chain joins TRBV9 to TRBJ2-7; 14 bases map to TRBD2. J gave up 6 bases and V 3 bases, and 2 bases lay outside the gene matches. This CDR3 has 14 residues. Germline V gives CDR1 SGDLS, CDR2 YYNGEE. The CDR3 reads CASSAGTSGGEQYF. The DNA of the CDR3 is TGTGCCAGCAGCGCTGGGACTAGCGGGGGCGAGCAGTACTTC.

The J gene is TRBJ2-7, the V gene TRBV11-2, with 8 positions matching TRBD1. Germline V gives CDR1 SGHAT, CDR2 FQNNGV. The CDR3 runs 16 residues. V lost 4 bases, J lost 5 bases, and 13 bases stayed unmatched. CDR3 protein: CASSSLGGRTGHEQYF. CDR3 bases: TGTGCCAGCAGCTCGCTGGGGGGACGGACAGGGCACGAGCAGTACTTC.

The chain has TRBV7-2 and TRBJ2-2; weak D call: TRBD2 (6 bases). This CDR3 is 14 amino acids long. The V and J ends lost 8 bases and 6 bases respectively, with 16 bases between them. Germline CDR1 and CDR2: SGHTA and FQGNSA. CDR3 DNA sequence: TGTGCCAGCGGAGGGGCCCGAATATCCGGGGAGCTGTTTTTT. It yields the protein CASGGARISGELFF.

The rearrangement joins TRBV10-2 to TRBJ1-5, with 8 bases aligning to TRBD1. V shed 4 bases, J shed 2 bases, and the junction held 1 base outside the gene matches. Germline-derived CDR1 and CDR2 are WSHSY and SAAADI. The CDR3 loop spans 14 amino acids. The CDR3 here is CASSVTGGNQPQHF. The CDR3 DNA follows: TGCGCCAGCAGTGTGACAGGGGGCAATCAGCCCCAGCATTTT.

This clone was detected only a few times. V usage is TRBV7-3 and J usage is TRBJ2-2; D call uncertain. Germline V CDR1 and CDR2: SGHTA, FQGTGA. The CDR3 has 15 amino acids. The V end lost 2 bases, the J end lost 2 bases, and 9 bases lay between the germline ends. The CDR3 DNA reads TGTGCCAGCAGCTTAGGGCGAGTAAACACCGGGGAGCTGTTTTTT. Protein sequence: CASSLGRVNTGELFF. Looking up the rest from reference TRBV7-3 and TRBJ2-2 gives the full variable domain: GAGVSQTPSNKVTEKGKYVELRCDPISGHTALYWYRQSLGQGPEFLIYFQGTGAADDSGLPNDRFFAVRPEGSVSTLKIQRTERGDSAVYLCASSLGRVNTGELFFGEGSRLTVL.

V gene TRBV10-3 combines with J gene TRBJ2-3, with D possibly matching TRBD2 (5 bases). The CDR3 has 12 residues. Trimming removed 3 bases at V and 11 bases at J, with 12 bases between. Germline CDR1 is ENHRY and CDR2 is SYGVKD. CDR3 sequence: CAISDLAKEQYF. CDR3 nucleotide sequence: TGTGCCATCAGTGACCTAGCCAAAGAGCAGTATTTT.

CDR3 DNA sequence: TGTGCCAGCAGCCTATGGGACAGGGTCTTCCAAGAGACCCAGTACTTC. Residues: CASSLWDRVFQETQYF. The V gene is TRBV5-4, the J gene TRBJ2-5; 9 positions match TRBD1. Germline lookup yields CDR1 SGHNT and CDR2 YYREEE (reference sequence). The ends lost 4 bases at V and 1 base at J; junction bases unmatched: 8. This CDR3 has 16 amino acids.

The chain carries TRBV27 and TRBJ2-7; tentative D call: TRBD1 (6 bases). The CDR3 runs 14 residues. Germline lookup yields CDR1 MNHEY and CDR2 SMNVEV (reference sequence). Between the trimmed V and J ends, which lost 6 bases and 0 bases, there was a span of 12 bases. In nucleotides, the CDR3 is TGTGCCAGCAGCTCACTCAGGGGCTCCTACGAGCAGTACTTC. Translated: CASSSLRGSYEQYF.

The rearrangement joins TRBV7-2 to TRBJ2-3; 13 bases map to TRBD2. V shed 1 base and J 4 bases; nucleotides not matched to a gene: 2. This CDR3 comprises 16 residues. CDR1 and CDR2 from the germline V gene are SGHTA and FQGNSA. CDR3 sequence: CASSLEGTSGADTQYF. For the CDR3, the DNA is TGTGCCAGCAGCTTAGAGGGGACTAGCGGGGCAGATACGCAGTATTTT.

J is TRBJ1-6 and V is TRBV11-2; D is undetermined. V was clipped by 1 base and J by 6 bases, with 7 bases between them. Germline assignment: CDR1 SGHAT and CDR2 FQNNGV. This CDR3 spans 14 amino acids. CDR3 region: CASSLGAPNSPLHF. The CDR3 DNA is TGTGCCAGCAGCTTAGGGGCCCCTAATTCACCCCTCCACTTT.

The V gene is TRBV15, the J gene TRBJ2-6, with D unresolved. Between the trimmed V and J ends, which lost 0 bases and 0 bases, there was a span of 12 bases. CDR3 length: 18 amino acids. The germline gives CDR1 LNHNV, CDR2 YYDKDF (reference sequence). The CDR3 here is CATSRDLPAHSGANVLTF. The DNA for the CDR3 is TGTGCCACCAGCAGAGATCTCCCAGCGCACTCTGGGGCCAACGTCCTGACTTTC.

The CDR3 here is CASSPLWERGGKEYF. In nucleotides, the CDR3 is TGTGCCAGCAGCCCCCTTTGGGAGCGGGGGGGCAAAGAGTACTTC. The V call is TRBV5-6, the J call TRBJ2-7; 10 positions agree with TRBD2. The ends lost 4 bases at V and 11 bases at J; junction bases unmatched: 15. The germline V gene encodes CDR1 SGHDT and CDR2 YYEEEE. This CDR3 is built from 15 residues. The variable domain in full, with the rest retrieved from reference TRBV5-6 and TRBJ2-7, is DAGVTQSPTHLIKTRGQQVTLRCSPKSGHDTVSWYQQALGQGPQFIFQYYEEEERQRGNFPDRFSGHQFPNYSSELNVNALLLGDSALYLCASSPLWERGGKEYFGPGTRLTVT.

The chain combines TRBV9 with TRBJ1-4, with D maybe TRBD1 (5 bases). V was clipped by 3 bases and J by 8 bases, with 17 bases between them. The V gene's germline CDR1 is SGDLS and CDR2 YYNGEE. The CDR3 is 15 amino acids. This chain's CDR3 is CASSEVQGPGEKLFF. The CDR3 nucleotides are TGTGCCAGCAGCGAGGTTCAGGGTCCCGGGGAAAAACTGTTTTTT.